The next 10 T cell receptor beta chains were all read from a single sample in a study of blood T cells in healthy people across ages. The second PCR ran about 6 to 12 cycles with a sample-barcoded 5' primer and J-beta primers. TCRdb re-derived calls from the 5' RACE reads in MiXCR, one entry per CDR3 protein. Here the sample spans some 1.4 million distinct CDR3 sequences, approximately 38% being singletons. Source material: blood. These receptors were collected from a woman aged 18-29 years in good health.

V usage is TRBV5-1 and J usage is TRBJ2-1, with 12 bases aligning to TRBD2. The germline V gene encodes CDR1 SGHRS and CDR2 YFSETQ. The CDR3 loop spans 18 amino acids. Trimming cost V 0 bases and J 7 bases; bases outside gene matches: 11. This chain's CDR3 is CASSLGLAGGPVWNEQFF. CDR3 in DNA: TGCGCCAGCAGCTTGGGGCTAGCGGGAGGGCCAGTTTGGAATGAGCAGTTCTTC. Full variable domain (rest looked up from reference TRBV5-1 and TRBJ2-1): KAGVTQTPRYLIKTRGQQVTLSCSPISGHRSVSWYQQTPGQGLQFLFEYFSETQRNKGNFPGRFSGRQFSNSRSEMNVSTLELGDSALYLCASSLGLAGGPVWNEQFFGPGTRLTVL.

The J gene is TRBJ2-3, the V gene TRBV12-3 or TRBV12-4; no definite D call. V lost 4 bases, J lost 4 bases, and 12 bases lay in between. This CDR3 is built from 14 residues. The CDR3 sequence is CASSWVSSSDTQYF. DNA for the CDR3: TGTGCCAGCAGTTGGGTTAGCAGCTCAGATACGCAGTATTTT.

This clonotype turned up a few times. The chain joins TRBV5-1 to TRBJ2-7, with 7 nucleotides matching TRBD1. J gave up 3 bases and V 0 bases, and 9 bases lay outside the gene matches. The CDR3 consists of 16 residues. Germline CDR1 is SGHRS and CDR2 is YFSETQ. CDR3 sequence: CASSLAVTGIGYEQYF. CDR3 nucleotides: TGCGCCAGCAGCTTGGCTGTGACAGGGATCGGCTACGAGCAGTACTTC. Using reference TRBV5-1 and TRBJ2-7 for the parts outside the CDR3, the full variable domain is KAGVTQTPRYLIKTRGQQVTLSCSPISGHRSVSWYQQTPGQGLQFLFEYFSETQRNKGNFPGRFSGRQFSNSRSEMNVSTLELGDSALYLCASSLAVTGIGYEQYFGPGTRLTVT.

This clonotype has more than one count but fewer than ten. The rearrangement links TRBV20-1 to TRBJ2-1, with TRBD2 matching over 8 bases. Germline V lookup: CDR1 DFQATT, CDR2 SNEGSKA (reference sequence). The ends lost 6 bases at V and 5 bases at J; junction bases unmatched: 6. The CDR3 has 13 residues. The CDR3 nucleotides are TGCAGTGCGCCTGGGACTAGAGACAATGAGCAGTTCTTC. Its translation: CSAPGTRDNEQFF.

This clonotype was observed at least ten times. J is TRBJ1-2 and V is TRBV29-1, with 7 nucleotides matching TRBD1. V gave up 7 bases and J gave up 4 bases; unmatched junction bases: 6. The CDR3 contains 12 residues. Germline CDR1 is SQVTM and CDR2 is ANQGSEA. The CDR3, as DNA: TGCAGCGCCCTCTGGGACAGCTATGGCTACACCTTC. This codes for CSALWDSYGYTF.

V and J are TRBV6-6 and TRBJ2-3; D may match TRBD1 or TRBD2 (6 bases each). Between the trimmed V and J ends, which lost 8 bases and 1 base, there was a span of 16 bases. From germline, CDR1 is MNHNY and CDR2 SVGAGI (reference sequence). The CDR3 runs to 15 residues. The CDR3 is CASGATGARTDTQYF. Written as DNA, the CDR3 is TGTGCCAGCGGAGCCACGGGGGCACGCACAGATACGCAGTATTTT.

The rearrangement uses TRBV20-1 and TRBJ2-1; 14 bases map to TRBD2. The V segment lost 0 bases and the J segment 12 bases; nucleotides outside the gene matches: 10. This CDR3 has 16 amino acids. The germline gives CDR1 DFQATT, CDR2 SNEGSKA (reference sequence). The CDR3 sequence: CSARDPSGTSGRGQFF. The DNA of the CDR3 is TGCAGTGCTAGAGATCCCTCCGGGACTAGCGGGAGAGGGCAGTTCTTC.

The rearrangement links TRBV27 to TRBJ1-2, with D perhaps TRBD1 (5 bases). Germline loops: CDR1 MNHEY, CDR2 SMNVEV (reference sequence). The CDR3 length is 16 residues. V gave up 4 bases and J gave up 4 bases, with 19 bases separating them. CDR3 loop: CASSSTKIGTAYGYTF. The CDR3 nucleotides read TGTGCCAGCAGTTCTACCAAAATCGGGACGGCCTATGGCTACACCTTC.

The V gene is TRBV10-3, the J gene TRBJ2-6; 8 positions match TRBD1. The CDR3 is 20 residues long. The J segment lost 0 bases and the V segment lost 3 bases, leaving 13 bases of the junction unmatched. Germline V CDR1 and CDR2: ENHRY, SYGVKD. This chain's CDR3 is CAISDPTDRERFSGANVLTF. The CDR3 DNA reads as TGTGCCATCAGTGATCCGACGGACAGGGAGAGGTTCTCTGGGGCCAACGTCCTGACTTTC.

This clonotype occurred a few times. The chain recombines TRBV9 with TRBJ2-2, with D uncertain. Between the trimmed V and J ends, which lost 4 bases and 5 bases, there was a span of 15 bases. Germline V gene sequence: CDR1 SGDLS, CDR2 YYNGEE. The CDR3 sequence is 15 residues long. The CDR3: CASSQTGQATGELFF. CDR3 nucleotide sequence: TGTGCCAGCAGCCAAACGGGCCAAGCTACCGGGGAGCTGTTTTTT.